This T cell receptor beta chain was identified in a study of blood T cell repertoires in COVID-19. Study at large: The samples span acute and convalescent COVID-19 from the United States, Italy and Spain. Sample material is recorded as cDNA or gDNA derived from T cells, B-cell-depleted T cells, or PBMCs.

Under the authors' procedure: Counts of nucleated cells, estimated from reference gene primer amplification, were obtained. Assay used: immunoSEQ multiplex PCR; TCRdb lists only in-frame clones, some missing. That table gives V, J and clone size, and the DNA gave D and trimming. The data contain roughly 90,000 clones, around 86% of them seen just once; the ten biggest clones take up over 5%. The germline gives CDR1 SGHAT, CDR2 FQNNGV. Trimming cost V 5 bases and J 10 bases, with 17 bases left between them. CDR3 length: 13 amino acids. What was sequenced was peripheral blood. This TCR was sampled from a man in his forties with acute or convalescent COVID-19. The rearrangement joins TRBV11-2 to TRBJ1-1; TRBD1 might be the D (5 bases). In DNA, the CDR3 is TGTGCCAGCAGCCCCCTGGCGGGGGGACTAGCTTTCTTT. Amino acids: CASSPLAGGLAFF.